This T cell receptor beta chain was recorded in a study of blood T cell repertoires in COVID-19. As processed by the authors: Nucleated cell counts were estimated from reference gene primer amplification. Clones were read by immunoSEQ multiplex PCR, and TCRdb kept only the in-frame ones, dropping some. V and J calls and clone size are copied from that table; D and trimming were computed from the DNA. The sample holds 100,000 to 120,000 clones, 81% seen once. The CDR3 consists of 13 residues. Germline V gives CDR1 MNHEY, CDR2 SMNVEV (reference sequence). J lost 3 bases, V lost 7 bases, and 4 bases had no gene match.

Sequences were obtained from peripheral blood. The rearrangement links TRBV27 to TRBJ2-7, with TRBD1 matching over 9 bases. This TCR was recovered from a woman aged 70-85 years with acute or convalescent COVID-19. The CDR3 loop reads CASKGQGFYEQYF. As DNA, the CDR3 is TGTGCCAGCAAGGGACAGGGATTCTACGAGCAGTACTTC.